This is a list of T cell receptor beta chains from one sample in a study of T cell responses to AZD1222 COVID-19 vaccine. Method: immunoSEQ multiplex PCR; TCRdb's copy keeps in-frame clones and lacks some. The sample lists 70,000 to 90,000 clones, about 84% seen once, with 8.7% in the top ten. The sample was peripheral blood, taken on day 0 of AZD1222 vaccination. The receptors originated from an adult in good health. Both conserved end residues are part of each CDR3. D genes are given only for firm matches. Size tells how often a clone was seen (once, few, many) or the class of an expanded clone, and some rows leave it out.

CASSSWEGKGVNEQFF,TGTGCCAGCAGTTCCTGGGAGGGCAAAGGTGTTAATGAGCAGTTCTTC,TRBV27,TRBJ2-1,TRBD2,-,16
CASSLAGLAGGKGYEQYF,TGTGCCAGCAGCTTAGCGGGACTAGCGGGAGGAAAGGGCTACGAGCAGTACTTC,TRBV7-8,TRBJ2-7,TRBD2,-,18
CASSSGTAGNTIYF,TGCGCCAGCTCCAGCGGGACAGCGGGAAACACCATATATTTT,TRBV10-1,TRBJ1-3,TRBD1,-,14
CSVENLAGESYEQYF,TGCAGCGTTGAGAACCTAGCGGGGGAATCCTACGAGCAGTACTTC,TRBV29-1,TRBJ2-7,TRBD2,-,15
CASSYQFLRTSNNEQFF,TGTGCCAGCAGTTACCAGTTCCTCCGGACAAGTAACAATGAGCAGTTCTTC,TRBV6-2/TRBV6-3,TRBJ2-1,-,-,17
CASSLFQRAGDYGYTF,TGTGCCAGCAGTTTATTTCAGAGGGCCGGGGACTATGGCTACACCTTC,TRBV28,TRBJ1-2,-,-,16
CASSQAVTYGYTF,TGCGCCAGCAGCCAAGCTGTCACCTATGGCTACACCTTC,TRBV4-3,TRBJ1-2,-,few,13
CASSTPGTGGSPLHF,TGTGCCAGCTCAACTCCCGGGACAGGGGGCTCACCCCTCCACTTT,TRBV28,TRBJ1-6,TRBD1,-,15
CASIPGTQETQYF,TGTGCCAGCATTCCGGGAACCCAAGAGACCCAGTACTTC,TRBV6-5,TRBJ2-5,-,-,13
CARSSLDLYGYTF,TGTGCCAGAAGCTCTCTCGACCTGTATGGCTACACCTTC,TRBV7-5,TRBJ1-2,-,-,13
CASRELAGLGNEQFF,TGTGCCAGCAGGGAACTAGCGGGATTAGGGAATGAGCAGTTCTTC,TRBV7-6,TRBJ2-1,TRBD2,-,15
CASRIRIGAGGGNEQFF,TGTGCCAGCAGGATCAGAATAGGGGCGGGAGGAGGCAATGAGCAGTTCTTC,TRBV7-8,TRBJ2-1,TRBD2,-,17
CASSRGINYEQYF,TGCGCCAGCAGCCGCGGGATTAACTACGAGCAGTACTTC,TRBV5-1,TRBJ2-7,-,-,13
CASSHWTEANYGYTF,TGTGCCAGCAGCCATTGGACGGAAGCTAACTATGGCTACACCTTC,TRBV14,TRBJ1-2,-,-,15
CASSKDSLGTEAFF,TGTGCCAGTAGCAAGGACAGCCTGGGCACTGAAGCTTTCTTT,TRBV19,TRBJ1-1,-,once,14
CASSESRSPYNEQFF,TGCGCCAGCAGTGAGTCGCGGAGTCCCTACAATGAGCAGTTCTTC,TRBV10-1,TRBJ2-1,-,once,15
CASSFRAGELFF,TGTGCCAGCAGTTTTCGGGCCGGGGAGCTGTTTTTT,TRBV27,TRBJ2-2,-,-,12
CASSRQGAGELFF,TGTGCCAGCAGCAGACAGGGGGCCGGGGAGCTGTTTTTT,TRBV11-3,TRBJ2-2,TRBD1,-,13
CASSVEGGDNTGELFF,TGTGCCAGCAGCGTAGAGGGCGGAGATAACACCGGGGAGCTGTTTTTT,TRBV9,TRBJ2-2,-,-,16
CASSPSGAFVNTEAFF,TGTGCCAGCTCACCGTCAGGGGCTTTCGTGAACACTGAAGCTTTCTTT,TRBV18,TRBJ1-1,-,-,16
CASSERLGNTGELFF,TGTGCCAGCAGTGAACGACTAGGGAACACCGGGGAGCTGTTTTTT,TRBV2,TRBJ2-2,-,-,15
CASTLGGGYQPQHF,TGTGCCAGCACCCTTGGGGGGGGTTATCAGCCCCAGCATTTT,TRBV28,TRBJ1-5,-,-,14
CASSLGGDGYTF,TGTGCCAGCAGTTTGGGCGGGGATGGCTACACCTTC,TRBV27,TRBJ1-2,-,-,12